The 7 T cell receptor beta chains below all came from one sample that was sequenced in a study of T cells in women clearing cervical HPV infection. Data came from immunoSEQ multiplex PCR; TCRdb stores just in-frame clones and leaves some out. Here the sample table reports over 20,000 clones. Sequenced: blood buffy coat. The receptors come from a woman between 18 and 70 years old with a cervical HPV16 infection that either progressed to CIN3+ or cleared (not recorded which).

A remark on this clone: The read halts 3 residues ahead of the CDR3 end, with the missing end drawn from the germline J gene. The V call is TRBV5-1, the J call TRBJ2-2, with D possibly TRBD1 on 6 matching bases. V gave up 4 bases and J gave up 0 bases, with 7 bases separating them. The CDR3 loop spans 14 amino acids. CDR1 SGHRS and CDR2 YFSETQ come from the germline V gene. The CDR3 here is CASSGQTNTGELFF. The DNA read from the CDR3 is TGCGCCAGCAGCGGACAGACGAACACCGGGGAG.

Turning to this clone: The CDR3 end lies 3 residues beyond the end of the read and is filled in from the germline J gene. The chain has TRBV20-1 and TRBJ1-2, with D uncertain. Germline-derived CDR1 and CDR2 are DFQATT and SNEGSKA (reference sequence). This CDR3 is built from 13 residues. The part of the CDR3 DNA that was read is TGCAGTGCTTCCCGGGTTATGGCTACGGGC. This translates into CSASRVMATG. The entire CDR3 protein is CSASRVMATGYTF.

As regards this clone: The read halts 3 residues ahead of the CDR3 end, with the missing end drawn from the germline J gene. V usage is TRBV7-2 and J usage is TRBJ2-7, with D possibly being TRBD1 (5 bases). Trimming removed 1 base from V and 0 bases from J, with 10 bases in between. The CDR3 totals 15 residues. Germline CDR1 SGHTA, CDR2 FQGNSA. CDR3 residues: CASSLGGMSSYEQYF. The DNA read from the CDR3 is TGTGCCAGCAGCTTAGGGGGCATGTCCTCCTACGAG. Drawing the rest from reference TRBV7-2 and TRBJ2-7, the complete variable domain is GAGVSQSPSNKVTEKGKDVELRCDPISGHTALYWYRQSLGQGLEFLIYFQGNSAPDKSGLPSDRFSAERTGGSVSTLTIQRTQQEDSAVYLCASSLGGMSSYEQYFGPGTRLTVT.

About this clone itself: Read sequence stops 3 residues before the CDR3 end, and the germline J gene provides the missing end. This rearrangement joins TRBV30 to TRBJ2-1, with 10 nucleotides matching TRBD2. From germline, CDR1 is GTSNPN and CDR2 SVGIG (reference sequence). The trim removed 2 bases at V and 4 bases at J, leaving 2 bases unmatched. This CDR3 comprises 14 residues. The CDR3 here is CAWSSTSGYNEQFF. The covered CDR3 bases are TGTGCCTGGAGTTCGACTAGCGGGTACAATGAG.

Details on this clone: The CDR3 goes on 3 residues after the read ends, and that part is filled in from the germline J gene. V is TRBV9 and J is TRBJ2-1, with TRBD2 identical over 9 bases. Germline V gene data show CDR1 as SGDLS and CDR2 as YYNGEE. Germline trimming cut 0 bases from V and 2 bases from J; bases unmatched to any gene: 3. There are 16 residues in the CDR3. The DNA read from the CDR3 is TGTGCCAGCAGCGTAGACGGCGGGAGGGCCTACAATGAG. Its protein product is CASSVDGGRAYNE. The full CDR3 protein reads CASSVDGGRAYNEQFF.

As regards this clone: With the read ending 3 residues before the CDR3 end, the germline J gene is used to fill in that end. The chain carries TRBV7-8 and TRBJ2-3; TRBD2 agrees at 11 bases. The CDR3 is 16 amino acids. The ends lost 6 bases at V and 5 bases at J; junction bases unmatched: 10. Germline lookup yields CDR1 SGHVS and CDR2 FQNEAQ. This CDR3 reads CASRDIAGGPIDTQYF. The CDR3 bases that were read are TGTGCCAGCAGAGATATAGCGGGGGGGCCGATAGATACG.

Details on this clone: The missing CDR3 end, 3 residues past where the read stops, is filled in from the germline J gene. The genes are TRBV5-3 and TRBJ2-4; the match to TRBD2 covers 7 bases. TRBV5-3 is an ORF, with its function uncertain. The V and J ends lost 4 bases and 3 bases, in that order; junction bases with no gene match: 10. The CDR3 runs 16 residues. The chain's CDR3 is CARSPLAGVDKNIQYF. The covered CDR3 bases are TGTGCCAGAAGCCCCCTCGCGGGGGTGGACAAAAACATT.